Listed here are 31 T cell receptor beta chains from one sample, sequenced in a study of tumor and adjacent non-tumor tissue in lung cancer. The library came from three nested PCR rounds adapted from ARM-PCR protocols. In TCRdb, the multiplex PCR reads were re-called with MiXCR into one record per CDR3 protein. In the table there are about 76,000 distinct CDR3 sequences, 55% to 70% of which are singletons. No cell sorting was done before RNA was extracted from the tissue. Sequencing was done on a sample of lung tumor tissue. Receptors originate from a woman in her 70s with non-small cell lung cancer.

In regard to this clonotype: It is likely a read error, because the conserved phenylalanine at the end of the CDR3 is missing. V usage is TRBV11-3 and J usage is TRBJ2-3; D is uncertain. Germline CDR1 reads SGHNT; CDR2 reads YENEEA. The CDR3 runs 17 residues. The CDR3 coding sequence is TGTGCTAGCAGCCAATACACCAGGAAGGAGAGCACAGATACGCAGTATCTT. Encoded protein: CASSQYTRKESTDTQYL.

Of note for this clonotype: This may come from a read error, since a much larger clone is one base off. The rearrangement joins TRBV6-5 to TRBJ2-1; the D call may be TRBD1 or TRBD2 (5 bases each). This CDR3 comprises 15 residues. Germline V gene sequence: CDR1 MNHEY, CDR2 SVGAGI. In DNA form, the CDR3 reads TGTGTCACCTTGGGGGAAAAGGGCTCCTACAATGAGCAGTTCTTC. It yields the protein CVTLGEKGSYNEQFF.

A word on this clonotype: A much bigger clone sits one base away, suggesting this may be a read error. The chain has TRBV4-2 and TRBJ2-3, with D perhaps matching TRBD1 (6 bases). Germline CDR1 and CDR2: LGHNA and YNFKEQ. The CDR3 consists of 15 residues. CDR3 in amino acids: CASSRNLGGVDMQYF. The CDR3 region has the DNA TGTGCCAGCAGCCGCAACCTAGGGGGAGTCGATATGCAGTATTTT.

As regards this clonotype: Just one base apart from a much larger clone, this may be a read error. The rearrangement links TRBV7-2 to TRBJ2-1; 8 nucleotides line up with TRBD2. The CDR3 loop spans 17 amino acids. Germline CDR1 SGHTA, CDR2 FQGNSA. Here the CDR3 reads CVSSVTLSGSSYNEQFF. In DNA form, the CDR3 reads TGTGTCAGCAGCGTCACCCTGAGCGGGAGCTCCTACAATGAGCAGTTCTTC.

The chain has TRBV6-6 and TRBJ2-7; perhaps TRBD1 as D (5 bases). The V gene's germline CDR1 is MNHNY and CDR2 SVGAGI (reference sequence). V was clipped by 7 bases and J by 5 bases, with 21 bases between them. This CDR3 has 15 amino acids. CDR3 residues: CASKATALLTHEQYF. In nucleotides, the CDR3 is TGTGCCAGCAAGGCGACAGCACTTCTTACCCACGAGCAGTACTTC.

About this clonotype itself: The junction and the germline gene differ at one end; a read error may be behind it. The rearrangement uses TRBV10-2 and TRBJ2-7, with TRBD2 as a possible D gene (6 bases). The CDR3 covers 14 residues. In germline, CDR1 is WSHSY, CDR2 SAAADI. The CDR3 here is CANSALALSRQQCF. As DNA, the CDR3 is TGCGCCAACAGTGCTCTAGCGCTTAGTCGACAGCAGTGCTTC.

This clonotype was observed at least ten times. The rearrangement links TRBV28 to TRBJ1-4, with TRBD1 identical over 8 bases. This CDR3 has 14 amino acids. Germline V gene lookup returns CDR1 MDHEN and CDR2 SYDVKM. V dropped 5 bases and J dropped 5; count of bases not matched to a gene: 4. The CDR3 spells CASSPRTGNEKLFF. The CDR3 DNA sequence: TGTGCCAGCAGTCCTCGGACAGGGAATGAAAAACTGTTTTTT.

This clonotype was observed a few times. A read error may be the cause here, since a much bigger clone is one base away. The conserved phenylalanine or tryptophan normally closing the CDR3 is absent here, so this likely arose from a read error. The CDR3 protein is CASSELAPGSYEQYL. CDR3 DNA: TGTGCCAGCAGTGAGCTAGCGCCAGGATCCTACGAGCAGTACCTC. The chain is built from TRBV6-1 and TRBJ2-7, with TRBD2 as a possible D gene (6 bases). Deletions cut 3 bases from V and 1 base from J, with 13 bases between. The CDR3 runs 15 residues. Germline CDR1 and CDR2: MNHNS and SASEGT.

V gene TRBV4-2 combines with J gene TRBJ2-2, with TRBD2 matching over 8 bases. CDR1 LGHNA and CDR2 YNFKEQ come from the germline V gene. The J segment lost 7 bases and the V segment lost 3 bases, leaving 19 bases of the junction unmatched. The CDR3 extends over 19 amino acids. Here the CDR3 reads CASSHPGTSGRRVVGELFF. The CDR3, as DNA: TGTGCCAGCAGCCATCCTGGGACTAGTGGGAGGCGGGTCGTCGGGGAGCTGTTTTTT.

The table lists this clonotype with many counts. The chain is built from TRBV20-1 and TRBJ2-5; tentative D call: TRBD2 (6 bases). This CDR3 contains 15 residues. CDR1 and CDR2 from the germline V gene are DFQATT and SNEGSKA (reference sequence). Trimming took off 4 bases at V and 5 bases at J, with 20 bases between the two ends. CDR3 loop: CSAKPAMAGSETQYF. The CDR3 DNA reads as TGCAGTGCTAAGCCGGCCATGGCGGGAAGTGAGACCCAGTACTTC.

This clonotype has just a few counts. The chain links TRBV6-2 or TRBV6-3 to TRBJ2-1; maybe TRBD2 (6 bases). Germline V lookup: CDR1 MNHEY, CDR2 SVGEGT. This CDR3 comprises 16 residues. Trimming pared 7 bases from V and 6 bases from J, leaving 22 bases between. CDR3 region: CASNPHGAEGFNEQFF. DNA for the CDR3: TGTGCCAGCAATCCGCACGGAGCGGAGGGGTTCAATGAGCAGTTCTTC.

This clonotype appeared once. One end of the junction is discordant with germline, which a read error may explain. The CDR3 DNA reads as TGTGCCATCAGTCCCGGGGACAGTGGGGTGACATTC. The encoded protein is CAISPGDSGVTF. The chain has TRBV10-3 and TRBJ2-6; 7 bases fit TRBD1. Germline-derived CDR1 and CDR2 are ENHRY and SYGVKD. The CDR3 loop spans 12 amino acids.

Concerning this clonotype itself: Germline is not matched at one junction end, which may reflect a read error. The CDR3 loop reads CVSVVGWGTSYNEQFF. DNA for the CDR3: TGTGTCAGCGTCGTGGGGTGGGGCACCTCCTACAATGAGCAGTTCTTC. This chain uses TRBV6-1 with TRBJ2-1, with D possibly TRBD1 on 5 matching bases. CDR3 length: 16 amino acids. CDR1 is MNHNS, CDR2 SASEGT, per germline.

Concerning this clonotype: One end of the junction is discordant with germline, which a read error may explain. In nucleotides, the CDR3 is TGTGCCCGCAGTATGAGGGGGATAGGTTTGAACTATGGCTACACCTTC. As protein: CARSMRGIGLNYGYTF. The V call is TRBV5-4, the J call TRBJ1-2, with D tentatively TRBD1 (6 bases). This CDR3 is 16 amino acids long. The germline V gene has CDR1 SGHNT and CDR2 YYREEE (reference sequence).

This clonotype has just a few counts. This chain uses TRBV29-1 with TRBJ2-7; D is perhaps TRBD1 or TRBD2 (5 bases each). V lost 6 bases to trimming and J lost 13 bases, with 31 bases between them. There are 15 residues in the CDR3. Germline V gene sequence: CDR1 SQVTM, CDR2 ANQGSEA. Here the CDR3 reads CSVVLGESLFYERYF. The DNA for the CDR3 is TGCAGCGTGGTCCTAGGGGAGTCCCTATTCTACGAGCGCTACTTC.

This clonotype was detected ten times or more. This chain joins TRBV20-1 and TRBJ2-3; perhaps TRBD2 as D (6 bases). The CDR3 covers 12 residues. Germline V lookup: CDR1 DFQATT, CDR2 SNEGSKA (reference sequence). Deletions cut 8 bases from V and 5 bases from J, with 14 bases between. CDR3 sequence reads: CSTLGGGDTQYF. The CDR3 nucleotides are TGCAGTACCTTGGGGGGTGGAGATACGCAGTATTTT.

Remarks on this clonotype: The junction and the germline gene differ at one end; a read error may be behind it. The V gene is TRBV11-2, the J gene TRBJ1-1; D remains ambiguous. This CDR3 is 14 amino acids long. Looked up from germline, CDR1 is SGHAT and CDR2 is FQNNGV. CDR3 in DNA: TGTGCCAGCAACTTTGGCGGCATGAACACTGAGGCTTTCTTT. Encoded protein: CASNFGGMNTEAFF.

Worth noting for this clonotype: This sequence may be a read error, since a much larger clone differs from it by one base. This rearrangement joins TRBV20-1 to TRBJ2-6, with D perhaps matching TRBD2 (5 bases). There are 15 residues in the CDR3. Germline V lookup: CDR1 DFQATT, CDR2 SNEGSKA (reference sequence). V dropped 3 bases and J dropped 0 bases, with 9 bases sitting between them. CDR3 DNA sequence: TGCAGTGCTAGGGTAGCGATCTCTGGGGCCAACGTCCTGACTTTC. Its protein is CSARVAISGANVLTF.

This clonotype has at least ten counts. Since a much larger clone is just one base distant, this may be a read error. The gene calls are TRBV6-1 and TRBJ1-4; D remains unclear. CDR1 and CDR2 (germline): MNHNS, SASEGT. The CDR3 runs 15 residues. The CDR3 DNA reads as TGTGCCAGTAAACGGACGGCCGCAACTAGTGAAAAACTGTTTTTT. It is translated as CASKRTAATSEKLFF.

The chain combines TRBV5-1 with TRBJ2-2; D is uncertain. Germline CDR1 is SGHRS and CDR2 is YFSETQ. The CDR3 has 14 residues. The germline V and J ends were trimmed by 5 bases and 6 bases, with 14 bases remaining between them. The CDR3 bases are TGCGCCAGCAGGCACGTGACCCTCTCCGGGGAGCTGTTTTTT. Its protein is CASRHVTLSGELFF.

Comments on this clonotype: One end of the junction does not line up with germline, which may come from a read error. V and J are TRBV6-5 and TRBJ2-7, with a tentative D call TRBD1 (6 bases). This CDR3 spans 15 amino acids. Looked up from germline, CDR1 is MNHEY and CDR2 is SVGAGI. The CDR3 nucleotides are TGTGCCAGCACTTACTCGACAGGCACAACCTACGAGCAGTACTTT. Its translation: CASTYSTGTTYEQYF.

To note about this clonotype: Since a much larger clone is just one base distant, this may be a read error. CDR3 region: CDWSVGQGAYEQYF. DNA for the CDR3: TGTGACTGGAGTGTAGGGCAGGGGGCATACGAGCAGTACTTC. The J gene is TRBJ2-7, the V gene TRBV30; 8 bases match TRBD1. There are 14 residues in the CDR3. CDR1 is GTSNPN and CDR2 is SVGIG in the germline V gene (reference sequence).

About this clonotype: The junction and the germline gene differ at one end; a read error may be behind it. The chain combines TRBV5-6 with TRBJ2-3; D uncertain. The CDR3 covers 14 residues. CDR1 is SGHDT, CDR2 YYEEEE, per germline. The CDR3 protein is CVSSLKLCTDTQYF. CDR3 sequence (DNA): TGTGTCAGCAGCTTGAAGCTCTGCACAGATACGCAGTATTTT.

Details on this clonotype: This may be a read error: a much more frequent sequence differs by one nucleotide. The CDR3 carries no conserved terminal phenylalanine or tryptophan, so it likely arises from a read error. The V call is TRBV14, the J call TRBJ1-1; weak D call: TRBD1 (6 bases). Trimming left V 4 bases short and J 6 bases short, with 18 bases between. The germline gives CDR1 SGHDN, CDR2 FVKESK. The CDR3 consists of 15 residues. CDR3 protein: CASSRWGAGMAEAFY. The CDR3 nucleotides read TGTGCCAGCAGCCGCTGGGGGGCGGGGATGGCTGAAGCTTTCTAT.

On this clonotype itself: An end of the junction does not agree with germline; a read error may underlie this. The V and J genes are TRBV6-2 or TRBV6-3 and TRBJ2-7, with TRBD2 matching over 7 bases. Germline V gene lookup returns CDR1 MNHEY and CDR2 SVGEGT. This CDR3 is 13 amino acids long. CDR3 loop: CATSRPAGLEQYF. The CDR3 coding sequence is TGTGCCACCAGTCGACCAGCGGGACTCGAGCAGTACTTC.

The chain links TRBV12-3 or TRBV12-4 to TRBJ2-1; TRBD1 or TRBD2 may be the D gene (6 bases each). The CDR3 length is 15 residues. Trimming cost V 3 bases and J 6 bases, with 15 bases left between them. The CDR3 region has the DNA TGTGCCAGCAGTTTCTCGGGGGCTAGCTCCAATGAGCAGTTCTTC. This sequence encodes CASSFSGASSNEQFF.

On this clonotype: Since no conserved phenylalanine or tryptophan closes the CDR3, a read error is the likely cause. The genes are TRBV4-1 and TRBJ1-1; unclear D gene. CDR3 size: 17 residues. The V end lost 1 base, the J end lost 0 bases, and 15 bases lay between the germline ends. The germline V gene encodes CDR1 MGHRA and CDR2 YSYEKL. This chain's CDR3 is CASSQAIGGGMNTEAFV. CDR3 DNA sequence: TGCGCCAGCAGCCAAGCGATCGGTGGAGGGATGAACACTGAAGCTTTCGTT.

Concerning this clonotype: Germline is not matched at one junction end, which may reflect a read error. V usage is TRBV29-1 and J usage is TRBJ2-2; 14 nucleotides align to TRBD2. Germline V gene sequence: CDR1 SQVTM, CDR2 ANQGSEA. The CDR3 has 15 amino acids. This CDR3 reads CRVGLAGGYTWELFF. The DNA of the CDR3 is TGCCGCGTAGGACTAGCGGGAGGCTACACCTGGGAGCTGTTTTTT.

This clonotype was seen ten or more times. The chain links TRBV6-1 to TRBJ1-5; D call uncertain. The germline V and J ends were trimmed by 4 bases and 6 bases, with 10 bases remaining between them. Germline CDR1 is MNHNS and CDR2 is SASEGT. The CDR3 runs to 13 residues. CDR3 nucleotides: TGTGCCAGCAGTGGCGACTACCGTCAGCCCCAGCATTTT. This codes for CASSGDYRQPQHF.

In the case of this clonotype: Here the CDR3 omits its conserved ending phenylalanine or tryptophan, so a read error is the likely source. This chain joins TRBV6-2 or TRBV6-3 and TRBJ2-1; 7 nucleotides align to TRBD2. The germline gives CDR1 MNHEY, CDR2 SVGEGT. The CDR3 is 16 amino acids. V lost 6 bases to trimming and J lost 0 bases; unmatched junction nucleotides: 8. The chain's CDR3 is CASRLAGGSSYNEQFV. Written as DNA, the CDR3 is TGTGCCAGCAGATTGGCGGGCGGGAGCTCCTACAATGAGCAGTTCGTC.

In this sample, this clonotype turned up a few times. The germline gene is not matched at one end of the junction; a read error may be the cause. The chain combines TRBV12-3 or TRBV12-4 with TRBJ1-2; D remains ambiguous. The CDR3 runs to 13 residues. The DNA for the CDR3 is TGTGTCAGCAGTTTATCACGAAACTATGGCTACACCTTC. This encodes CVSSLSRNYGYTF.